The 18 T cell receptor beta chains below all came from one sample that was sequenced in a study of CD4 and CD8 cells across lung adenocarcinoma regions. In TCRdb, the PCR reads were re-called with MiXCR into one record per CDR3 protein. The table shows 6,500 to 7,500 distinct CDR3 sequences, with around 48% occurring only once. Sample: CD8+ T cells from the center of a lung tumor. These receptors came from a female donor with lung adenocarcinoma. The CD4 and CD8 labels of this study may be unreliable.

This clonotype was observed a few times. The CDR3 sequence is CASGGQARTDTQYF. CDR3 bases: TGTGCCAGCGGGGGACAGGCACGCACAGATACGCAGTATTTT. The gene calls are TRBV27 and TRBJ2-3, with 8 bases that match TRBD1. The V gene's germline CDR1 is MNHEY and CDR2 SMNVEV (reference sequence). The J segment lost 1 base and the V segment lost 8 bases, leaving 5 bases of the junction unmatched. This CDR3 is 14 amino acids long.

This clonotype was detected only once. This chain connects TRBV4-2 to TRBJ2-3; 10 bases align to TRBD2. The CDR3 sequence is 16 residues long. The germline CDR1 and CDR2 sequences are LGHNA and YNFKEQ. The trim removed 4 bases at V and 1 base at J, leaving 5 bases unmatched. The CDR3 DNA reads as TGTGCCAGCAGCCCTGTAGCGGGGGGCGGCACAGATACGCAGTATTTT. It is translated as CASSPVAGGGTDTQYF.

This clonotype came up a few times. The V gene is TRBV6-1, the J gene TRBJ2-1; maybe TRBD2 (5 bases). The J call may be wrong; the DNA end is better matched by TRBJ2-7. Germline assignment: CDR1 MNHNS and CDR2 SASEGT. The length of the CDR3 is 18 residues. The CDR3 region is CASSVRVSQRSYYNEQYF. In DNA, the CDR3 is TGTGCCAGCAGTGTTAGGGTATCTCAGCGGAGTTACTACAATGAGCAGTACTTC.

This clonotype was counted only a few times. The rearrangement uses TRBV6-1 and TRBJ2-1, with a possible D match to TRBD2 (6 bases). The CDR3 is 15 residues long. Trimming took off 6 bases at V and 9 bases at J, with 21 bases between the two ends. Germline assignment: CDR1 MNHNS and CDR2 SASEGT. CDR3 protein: CASRPRWREKGEQFF. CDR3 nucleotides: TGTGCCAGCAGACCCAGGTGGCGGGAAAAGGGTGAGCAGTTCTTC.

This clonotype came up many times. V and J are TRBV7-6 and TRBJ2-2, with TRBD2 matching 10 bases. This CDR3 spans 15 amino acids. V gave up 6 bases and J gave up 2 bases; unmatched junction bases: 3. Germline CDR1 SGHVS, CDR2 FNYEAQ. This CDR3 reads CASSSSGRNTGELFF. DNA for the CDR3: TGTGCCAGCAGTTCTAGCGGGAGAAACACCGGGGAGCTGTTTTTT.

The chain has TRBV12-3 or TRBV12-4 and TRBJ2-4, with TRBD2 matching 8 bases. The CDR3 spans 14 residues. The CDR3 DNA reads TGTGGCGGCACGGGGGGGGGAGCCGGGGATACGCAGTACTTC. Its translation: CGGTGGGAGDTQYF.

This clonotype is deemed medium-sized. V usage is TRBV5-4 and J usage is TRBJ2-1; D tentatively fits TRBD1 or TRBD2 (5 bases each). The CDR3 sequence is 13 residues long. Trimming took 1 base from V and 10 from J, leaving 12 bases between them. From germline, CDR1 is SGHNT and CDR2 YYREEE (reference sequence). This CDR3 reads CASSLQGAAEQFF. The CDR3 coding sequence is TGTGCCAGCAGCTTGCAGGGAGCTGCCGAGCAGTTCTTC.

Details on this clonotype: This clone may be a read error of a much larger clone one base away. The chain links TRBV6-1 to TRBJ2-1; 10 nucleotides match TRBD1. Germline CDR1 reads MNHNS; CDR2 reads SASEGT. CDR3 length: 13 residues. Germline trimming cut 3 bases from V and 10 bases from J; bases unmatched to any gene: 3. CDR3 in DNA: TGTGCCAGCAGTGAGACAGGGGGCTACGAGCAGTTCTTC. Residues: CASSETGGYEQFF.

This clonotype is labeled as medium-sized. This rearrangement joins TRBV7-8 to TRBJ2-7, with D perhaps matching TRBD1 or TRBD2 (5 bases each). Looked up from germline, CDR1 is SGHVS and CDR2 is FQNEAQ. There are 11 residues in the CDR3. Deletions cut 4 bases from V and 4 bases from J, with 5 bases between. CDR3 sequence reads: CASSWGYEQYF. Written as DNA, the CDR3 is TGTGCCAGCAGCTGGGGGTACGAGCAGTACTTC.

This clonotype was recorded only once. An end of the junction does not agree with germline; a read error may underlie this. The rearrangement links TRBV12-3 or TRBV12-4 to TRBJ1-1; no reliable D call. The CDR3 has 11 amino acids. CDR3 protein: CASSSYSGASF. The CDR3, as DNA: TGTGCCAGCAGCTCCTACAGTGGAGCCTCCTTC.

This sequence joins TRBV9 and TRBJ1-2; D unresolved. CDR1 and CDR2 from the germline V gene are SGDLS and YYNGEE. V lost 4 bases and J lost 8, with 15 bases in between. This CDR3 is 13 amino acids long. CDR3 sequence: CASSPSGLSGYTF. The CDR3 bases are TGTGCCAGCAGCCCTAGTGGGCTTAGCGGCTACACCTTC.

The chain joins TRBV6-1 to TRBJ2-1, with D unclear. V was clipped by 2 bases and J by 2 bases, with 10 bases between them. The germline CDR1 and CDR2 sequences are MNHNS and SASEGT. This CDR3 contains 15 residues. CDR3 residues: CASSETGMTYNEQFF. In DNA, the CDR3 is TGTGCCAGCAGTGAAACGGGTATGACCTACAATGAGCAGTTCTTC.

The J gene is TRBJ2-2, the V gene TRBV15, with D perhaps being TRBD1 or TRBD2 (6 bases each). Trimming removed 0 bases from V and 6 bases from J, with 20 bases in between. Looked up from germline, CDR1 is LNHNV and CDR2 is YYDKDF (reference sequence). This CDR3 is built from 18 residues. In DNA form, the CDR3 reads TGTGCCACCAGCAGAGAGGAGGTGGGGGGTAGGGGGGCCGGGGAGCTGTTTTTT. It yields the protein CATSREEVGGRGAGELFF.

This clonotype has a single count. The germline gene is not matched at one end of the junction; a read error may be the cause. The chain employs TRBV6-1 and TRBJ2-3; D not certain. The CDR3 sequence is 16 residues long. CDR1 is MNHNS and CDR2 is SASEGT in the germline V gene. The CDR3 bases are TGTGCCAGCAGGGAAGCTCAGGCGGTGAGCACAGATACGCAGTACTTT. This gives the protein CASREAQAVSTDTQYF.

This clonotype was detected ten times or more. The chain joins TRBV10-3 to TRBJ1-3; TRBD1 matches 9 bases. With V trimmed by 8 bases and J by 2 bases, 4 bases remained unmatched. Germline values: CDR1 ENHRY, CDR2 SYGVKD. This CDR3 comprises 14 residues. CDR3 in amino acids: CAIDGTGTGNTIYF. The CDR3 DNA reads TGTGCCATCGACGGGACAGGGACTGGAAACACCATATATTTT.

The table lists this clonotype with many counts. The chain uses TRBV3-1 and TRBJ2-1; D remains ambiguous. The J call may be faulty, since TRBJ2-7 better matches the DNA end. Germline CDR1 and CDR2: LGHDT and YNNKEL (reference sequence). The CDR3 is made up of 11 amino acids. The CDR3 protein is CASSSIYEQYF. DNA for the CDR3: TGTGCCAGCAGCTCTATTTACGAGCAGTACTTC.

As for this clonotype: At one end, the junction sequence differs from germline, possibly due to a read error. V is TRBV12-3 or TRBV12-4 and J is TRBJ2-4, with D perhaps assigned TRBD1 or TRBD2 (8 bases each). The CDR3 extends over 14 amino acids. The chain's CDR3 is CRGRGRGAEDTQYF. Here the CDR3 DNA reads TGTCGCGGCAGGGGGCGGGGGGCCGAAGATACGCAGTACTTT.

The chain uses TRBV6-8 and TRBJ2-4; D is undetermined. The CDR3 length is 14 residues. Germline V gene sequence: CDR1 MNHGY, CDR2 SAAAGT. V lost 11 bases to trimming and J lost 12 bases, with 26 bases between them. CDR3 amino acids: CAVSYSLAMNTQYF. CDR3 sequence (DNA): TGTGCCGTCAGTTACTCGCTCGCCATGAATACTCAGTACTTC.